The sequence of this T cell receptor (beta chain) was determined in a study of human T cells and chemical hapten exposure. Time point denoted: patch test 3, about 24 weeks after DPC sensitization. Noted treatment: therapeutic diphenylcyclopropenone sensitization with weekly scalp DPC. Each patch test followed a blood draw. From the RACE reads, TCRdb called clonotypes with MiXCR, one entry per CDR3 protein. The data hold roughly 53,000 distinct CDR3 sequences, with 9.9% observed a single time. This clonotype was counted a few times. The germline gives CDR1 LGHNA, CDR2 YSLEER. V gave up 2 bases and J gave up 1 base, with 5 bases separating them. This CDR3 has 13 residues.

The receptor's source is a woman between 40 and 55 years old with alopecia areata. Some clones in this sample may be carry-over from other donors' samples. The gene calls are TRBV4-3 and TRBJ2-5; D possibly corresponds to TRBD2 (5 bases). The source material was whole blood, sampled in connection with sensitization to the hapten diphenylcyclopropenone (DPC). The CDR3 DNA is TGCGCCAGCAGCCAAACTAGCCAAGAGACCCAGTACTTC. Its translation is CASSQTSQETQYF.